The clone carrying this T cell receptor (beta chain) was seen just once. Its antigen is not identified. The CDR3 is 15 residues long. V was pared by 4 bases and J by 3 bases, with 8 bases of the junction left unmatched. The germline V gene encodes CDR1 MNHNS and CDR2 SASEGT. Resections that were taken during corrective heart surgery supplied the thymus tissue. Among the donors, all were healthy Finnish infants having corrective surgery for congenital heart defects. Repertoires were generated with immunoSEQ multiplex PCR, while TCRdb's copy carries only in-frame clones and drops some. Of some 78,000 clones listed, 90% to 98% were seen once; the top ten hold roughly 0.03%. The sample is drawn from a study of human thymus T cells. Study-wide findings and caveats: Related research reported highly overlapping thymic repertoires among unrelated individuals. What appeared biased in thymic and blood repertoires was the usage of V and J genes.

The receptor comes from a boy in the first two years of life with a congenital heart defect but otherwise immunologically healthy. The chain couples TRBV6-1 to TRBJ2-7; 8 bases agree with TRBD1. The sequenced material came from thymus tissue. CDR3 DNA sequence: TGTGCCAGCAGTGTTACAGGCACAGGGGGCTACGAGCAGTACTTC. This encodes CASSVTGTGGYEQYF.